One sample yielded the 12 T cell receptor beta chains listed below, sequenced in a study of blood T cell repertoires in COVID-19. TCRdb's table, derived via immunoSEQ multiplex PCR, lists solely in-frame clones and lacks some. Of more than 300,000 clones in the sample, 86% were seen once. Sequencing used PBMCs or T cells enriched from blood (not recorded which). These receptors originate from a man aged 25 to 40 who had recovered from COVID-19.

This rearrangement joins TRBV4-2 to TRBJ2-2; a weak D match, TRBD1 (5 bases). There are 16 residues in the CDR3. The V and J ends lost 1 base and 2 bases respectively, with 11 bases between them. Germline V CDR1 and CDR2: LGHNA, YNFKEQ. CDR3 in DNA: TGTGCCAGCAGCCAAGTGGTACAGGCTAACACCGGGGAGCTGTTTTTT. This codes for CASSQVVQANTGELFF.

Note on this clone: Different DNA sequences within this sample yield the same CDR3. The chain has TRBV19 and TRBJ1-1; TRBD1 matches 7 bases. Trimming removed 5 bases from V and 5 bases from J; junction bases left unmatched: 8. Per the germline V gene, CDR1 is LNHDA and CDR2 is SQIVND (reference sequence). The CDR3 is made up of 14 amino acids. For the CDR3, the DNA is TGTGCCAGTAGTCCCCGAGACAGGGTTACTGAAGCTTTCTTT. Encoded protein: CASSPRDRVTEAFF.

This rearrangement joins TRBV6-6 to TRBJ1-2, with TRBD1 identical over 8 bases. V trimming: 4 bases; J trimming: 4 bases; junction bases outside the gene matches: 11. CDR1 MNHNY and CDR2 SVGAGI come from the germline V gene (reference sequence). CDR3 size: 16 residues. CDR3 sequence (DNA): TGTGCCAGCAGTTTGCCTCCTACAGGGGGTTTCTATGGCTACACCTTC. Translated, it gives CASSLPPTGGFYGYTF.

The CDR3 nucleotides are TGTGCCAGCAGTCGACAAACCATTCAGTACTTC. It encodes CASSRQTIQYF. V gene TRBV2 combines with J gene TRBJ2-4; no clear D gene. The germline V gene encodes CDR1 SNHLY and CDR2 FYNNEI. V gave up 5 bases and J gave up 9 bases, with 8 bases separating them. This CDR3 region has 11 residues.

This chain connects TRBV3-1 (or the pseudogene TRBV3-2) to TRBJ2-3, with D uncertain. Trimming took 2 bases from V and 7 from J, leaving 13 bases between them. CDR3 length: 14 amino acids. Germline V CDR1 and CDR2: LGHDT, YNNKEL (reference sequence). The DNA for the CDR3 is TGTGCCAGCAGCCAACCGCCGCGCCGGTATACGCAGTATTTT. Amino acid sequence: CASSQPPRRYTQYF.

The V call is TRBV5-1, the J call TRBJ2-3, with 8 bases fitting TRBD2. Looked up from germline, CDR1 is SGHRS and CDR2 is YFSETQ. This CDR3 is 20 amino acids long. V was clipped by 2 bases and J by 0 bases; unmatched bases: 17. CDR3 sequence (DNA): TGCGCCAGCAGCTTAGACCGTGGACCTCGGGGGGGCCTCAGCACAGATACGCAGTATTTT. It codes for CASSLDRGPRGGLSTDTQYF.

The chain links TRBV14 to TRBJ2-5; a possible D gene is TRBD1 (6 bases). The germline CDR1 and CDR2 sequences are SGHDN and FVKESK. The CDR3 loop spans 16 amino acids. The V gene lost 1 base and the J gene lost 5 bases, with 17 bases spanning the gap. The CDR3 is CASSQGDTGLFETQYF. The DNA of the CDR3 is TGTGCCAGCAGCCAAGGTGACACAGGGTTATTTGAGACCCAGTACTTC.

This sequence joins TRBV19 and TRBJ2-7; 9 bases are a match to TRBD2. After removal of 7 bases from V and 3 bases from J, the junction contained 10 bases not matched to a gene. This CDR3 has 15 amino acids. The V gene's germline CDR1 is LNHDA and CDR2 SQIVND (reference sequence). CDR3 DNA: TGTGCCAGTAAGAGTAGCGGGGGCGGATTCTACGAGCAGTACTTC. It encodes CASKSSGGGFYEQYF.

V usage is TRBV19 and J usage is TRBJ2-5; D uncertain. The V and J ends lost 4 bases and 2 bases respectively, with 5 bases between them. Germline V gives CDR1 LNHDA, CDR2 SQIVND (reference sequence). The CDR3 consists of 12 residues. CDR3 sequence reads: CASSNEQETQYF. In nucleotides, the CDR3 is TGTGCCAGTAGTAACGAGCAAGAGACCCAGTACTTC.

The V and J genes are TRBV2 and TRBJ2-1; 7 bases line up with TRBD1. Trimming took 8 bases from V and 4 from J; bases not matched to a gene: 8. CDR1 and CDR2 from the germline V gene are SNHLY and FYNNEI. The CDR3 is 14 amino acids. CDR3 amino acids: CASFRDRNYNEQFF. CDR3 coding DNA: TGTGCCAGCTTCCGGGACAGAAATTACAATGAGCAGTTCTTC.

The chain couples TRBV7-8 to TRBJ2-1; TRBD2 matches at 11 bases. The CDR3 spans 18 residues. Germline values: CDR1 SGHVS, CDR2 FQNEAQ. Trimming took 2 bases from V and 1 from J; bases not matched to a gene: 7. CDR3 bases: TGTGCCAGCAGCTTATTAAGGGCTAGCGGGAGGTCCTACAATGAGCAGTTCTTC. This codes for CASSLLRASGRSYNEQFF.

This clone was seen more than once but under ten times. J is TRBJ2-7 and V is TRBV5-1; D call uncertain. The CDR3 extends over 14 amino acids. Germline values: CDR1 SGHRS, CDR2 YFSETQ. V was cut by 0 bases and J by 0 bases, with 7 bases left in between. The CDR3 here is CASSLGQSSYEQYF. The CDR3 DNA reads TGCGCCAGCAGCTTGGGGCAAAGCTCCTACGAGCAGTACTTC.